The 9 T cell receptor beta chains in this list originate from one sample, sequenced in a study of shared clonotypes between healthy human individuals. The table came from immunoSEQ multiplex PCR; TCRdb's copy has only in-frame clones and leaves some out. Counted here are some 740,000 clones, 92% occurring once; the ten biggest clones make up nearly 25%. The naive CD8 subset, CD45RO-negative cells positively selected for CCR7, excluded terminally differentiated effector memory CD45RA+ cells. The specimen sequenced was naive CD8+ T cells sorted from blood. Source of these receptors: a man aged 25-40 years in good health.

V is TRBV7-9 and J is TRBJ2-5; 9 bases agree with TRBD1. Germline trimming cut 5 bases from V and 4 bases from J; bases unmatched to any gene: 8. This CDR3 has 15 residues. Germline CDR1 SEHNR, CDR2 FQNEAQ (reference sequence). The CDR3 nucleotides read TGTGCCAGCAGCGCCACAACAGGGGGCGCAGAGACCCAGTACTTC. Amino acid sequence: CASSATTGGAETQYF.

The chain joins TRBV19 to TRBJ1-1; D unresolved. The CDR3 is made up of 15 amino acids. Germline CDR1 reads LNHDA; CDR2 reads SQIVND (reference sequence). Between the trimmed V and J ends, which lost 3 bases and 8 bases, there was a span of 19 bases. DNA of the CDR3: TGTGCCAGTAGTATCGGGCAAGTGTTCTCTGCCGAAGCTTTCTTT. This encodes CASSIGQVFSAEAFF.

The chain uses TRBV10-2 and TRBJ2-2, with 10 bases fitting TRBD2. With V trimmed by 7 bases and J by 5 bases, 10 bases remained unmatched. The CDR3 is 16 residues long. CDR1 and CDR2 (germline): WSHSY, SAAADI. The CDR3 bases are TGCGCCAGCACCCCCTTAGCGGGAGGAGGGACCGGGGAGCTGTTTTTT. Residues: CASTPLAGGGTGELFF.

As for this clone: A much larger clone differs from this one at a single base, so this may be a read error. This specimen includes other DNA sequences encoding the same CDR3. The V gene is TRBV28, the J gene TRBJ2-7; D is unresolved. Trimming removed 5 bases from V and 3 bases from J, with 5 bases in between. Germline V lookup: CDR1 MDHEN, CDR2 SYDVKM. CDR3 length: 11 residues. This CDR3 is CASSAYYEQYF. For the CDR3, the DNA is TGTGCCAGCAGTGCATACTACGAGCAGTACTTC.

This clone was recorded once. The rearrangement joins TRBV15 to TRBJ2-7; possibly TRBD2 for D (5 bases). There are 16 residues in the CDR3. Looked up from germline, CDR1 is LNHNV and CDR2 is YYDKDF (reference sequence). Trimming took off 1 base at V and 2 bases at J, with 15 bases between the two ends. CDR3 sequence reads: CATSRGSRDWPYEQYF. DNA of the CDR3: TGTGCCACCAGCAGAGGAAGCCGGGATTGGCCCTACGAGCAGTACTTC.

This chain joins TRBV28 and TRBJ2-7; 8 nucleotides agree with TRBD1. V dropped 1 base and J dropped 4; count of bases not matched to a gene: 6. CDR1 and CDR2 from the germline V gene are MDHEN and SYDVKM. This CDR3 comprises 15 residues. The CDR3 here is CASSLSAGGYYEQYF. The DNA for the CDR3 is TGTGCCAGCAGTTTATCGGCAGGGGGCTATTACGAGCAGTACTTC. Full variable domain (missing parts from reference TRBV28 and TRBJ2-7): DVKVTQSSRYLVKRTGEKVFLECVQDMDHENMFWYRQDPGLGLRLIYFSYDVKMKEKGDIPEGYSVSREKKERFSLILESASTNQTSMYLCASSLSAGGYYEQYFGPGTRLTVT.

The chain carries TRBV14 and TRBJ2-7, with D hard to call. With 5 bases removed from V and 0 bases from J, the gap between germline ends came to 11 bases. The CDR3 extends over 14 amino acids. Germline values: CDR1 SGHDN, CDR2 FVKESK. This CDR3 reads CASSSPHDSYEQYF. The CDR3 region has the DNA TGTGCCAGCAGCTCTCCCCACGACTCCTACGAGCAGTACTTC.

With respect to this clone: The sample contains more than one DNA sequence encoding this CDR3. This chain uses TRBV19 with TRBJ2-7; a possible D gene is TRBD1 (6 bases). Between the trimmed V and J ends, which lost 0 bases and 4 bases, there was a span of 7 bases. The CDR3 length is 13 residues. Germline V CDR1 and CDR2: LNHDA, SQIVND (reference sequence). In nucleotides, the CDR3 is TGTGCCAGTAGTATAGACAGGGGATACGAGCAGTACTTC. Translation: CASSIDRGYEQYF.

CDR3 sequence reads: CASTGQAWHEQYF. CDR3 sequence (DNA): TGTGCCAGCACTGGACAGGCCTGGCACGAGCAGTACTTC. The chain has TRBV7-9 and TRBJ2-7; the match to TRBD1 covers 7 bases. CDR3 length: 13 amino acids. With V trimmed by 7 bases and J by 5 bases, 8 bases remained unmatched. In germline, CDR1 is SEHNR, CDR2 FQNEAQ (reference sequence).